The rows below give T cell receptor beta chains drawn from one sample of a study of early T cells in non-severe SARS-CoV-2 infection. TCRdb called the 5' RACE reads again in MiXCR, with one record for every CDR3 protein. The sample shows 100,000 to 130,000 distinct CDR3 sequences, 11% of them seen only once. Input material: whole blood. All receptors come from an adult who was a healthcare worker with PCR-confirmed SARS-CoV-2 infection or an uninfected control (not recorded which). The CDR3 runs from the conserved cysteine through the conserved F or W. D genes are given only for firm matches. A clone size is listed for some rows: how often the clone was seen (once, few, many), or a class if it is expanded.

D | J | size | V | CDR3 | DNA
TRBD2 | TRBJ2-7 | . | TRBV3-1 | CASSQRGGTYEQYF | TGTGCCAGCAGCCAACGGGGGGGGACCTACGAGCAGTACTTC
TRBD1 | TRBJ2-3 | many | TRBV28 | CASSGTGLLNTQYF | TGTGCCAGCAGCGGGACAGGCCTACTTAATACGCAGTATTTT
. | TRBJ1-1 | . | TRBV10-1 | CASSASAGDMNTEAFF | TGCGCCAGCAGTGCTTCGGCAGGGGACATGAACACTGAAGCTTTCTTT
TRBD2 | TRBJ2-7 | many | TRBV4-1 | CASSQTGLAGSEQYF | TGCGCCAGCAGCCAGACTGGGCTAGCGGGAAGTGAGCAGTACTTC
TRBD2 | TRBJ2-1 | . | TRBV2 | CASSVTSGRAIEQFF | TGTGCCAGCAGTGTAACTAGCGGGAGGGCCATTGAGCAGTTCTTC
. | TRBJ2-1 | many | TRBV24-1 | CATSRTIYNEQFF | TGTGCCACCTCTAGGACCATCTACAATGAGCAGTTCTTC
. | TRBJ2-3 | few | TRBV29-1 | CSVDLSEADTQYF | TGCAGCGTTGACCTTAGTGAGGCAGATACGCAGTATTTT
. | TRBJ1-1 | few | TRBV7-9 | CASSRVEGDTEAFF | TGTGCCAGCAGCCGTGTTGAGGGAGACACTGAAGCTTTCTTT
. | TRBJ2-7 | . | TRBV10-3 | CAITEGTRSAYEQYF | TGTGCCATCACCGAAGGCACTAGGTCGGCCTACGAGCAGTACTTC
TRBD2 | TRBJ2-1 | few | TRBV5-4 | CASSLEAGANNEQFF | TGTGCCAGCAGCTTGGAAGCGGGGGCCAACAATGAGCAGTTCTTC
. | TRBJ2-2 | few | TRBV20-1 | CSAEGGHSNTGELFF | TGCAGTGCGGAAGGGGGTCATTCGAACACCGGGGAGCTGTTTTTT
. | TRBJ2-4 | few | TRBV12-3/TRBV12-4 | CASSFRAKNIQYF | TGTGCCAGCAGTTTCAGGGCCAAAAACATTCAGTACTTC
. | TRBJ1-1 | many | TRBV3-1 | CASSRLGTEAFF | TGTGCCAGCAGCCGGCTGGGCACGGAAGCTTTCTTT
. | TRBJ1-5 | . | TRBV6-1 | CASNLINQPQHF | TGTGCCAGCAACTTAATAAATCAGCCCCAGCATTTT
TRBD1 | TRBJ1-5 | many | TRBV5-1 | CASSLGQGSNQPQHF | TGCGCCAGCAGCTTGGGACAGGGGAGCAATCAGCCCCAGCATTTT
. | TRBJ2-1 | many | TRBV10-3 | CAISPLEGSSYNEQFF | TGTGCCATCAGCCCGTTGGAGGGTAGCTCCTACAATGAGCAGTTCTTC
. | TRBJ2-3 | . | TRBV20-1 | CSARRGTGTDTQYF | TGCAGTGCTAGGAGGGGGACCGGCACAGATACGCAGTATTTT
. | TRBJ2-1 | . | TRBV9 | CASSVGSGQGVFDEQFF | .
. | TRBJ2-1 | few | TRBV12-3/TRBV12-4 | CASSFFLASEQFF | TGTGCCAGCAGTTTCTTTCTGGCTAGTGAGCAGTTCTTC
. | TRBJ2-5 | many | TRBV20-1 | CSASQETQYF | TGCAGTGCAAGCCAAGAGACCCAGTACTTC
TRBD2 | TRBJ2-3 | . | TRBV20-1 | CSASSGGLTDTQYF | TGCAGTGCTAGCTCGGGAGGACTCACAGATACGCAGTATTTT
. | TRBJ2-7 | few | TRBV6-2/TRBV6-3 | CASSYTKDFRAGHEQYF | TGTGCCAGCAGTTACACCAAAGACTTTAGAGCGGGCCACGAGCAGTACTTC